This T cell receptor (beta chain) is from a study of early T cells in non-severe SARS-CoV-2 infection. Study-level information: Investigators sequenced bulk RNA drawn from unsorted whole blood, and chains remained unpaired. Study-wide results and limits: The matching step, a VDJdb search, favored anti-spike CD8 responses and missed private and CD4 specificities.

This CDR3 region has 17 residues. Individual cDNA molecules each received unique molecular identifiers attached to them. One entry per CDR3 protein, called by TCRdb with MiXCR from the 5' RACE reads. The data show about 77,000 distinct CDR3 sequences, with around 8.7% seen just once and about 4.6% held by the top ten. This clonotype was picked up many times. Its antigen is currently unknown. The J gene is TRBJ1-6, the V gene TRBV21-1; the listed D gene, TRBD1, was not tested against the DNA. TRBV21-1 counts as a pseudogene. This clonotype was sampled from an adult who was a healthcare worker with PCR-confirmed SARS-CoV-2 infection or an uninfected control (not recorded which). Sequences were obtained from whole blood. The CDR3 spells CASSKPDRSNLRSPLHF. The CDR3 coding sequence is TGTGCCAGCAGCAAACCCGACAGGAGCAATTTGCGTTCACCCCTCCACTTT.